This TCR beta chain is from a study of Ad26.COV2.S vaccination and SARS-CoV-2 variants. Study at large: By the intramuscular route, Ad26.COV2.S was given once, or twice 56 days apart.

The CDR3 is 16 residues long. V was cut by 3 bases and J by 0 bases, with 12 bases left in between. Germline V gene lookup returns CDR1 SEHNR and CDR2 FQNEAQ (reference sequence). Treatment reported: roughly 19 received Ad26.COV2.S at low or high dose, single or two shots; 5 received placebo; per-sample allocation not given. Sample collection was performed on day 63 after the first vaccine or placebo injection. This clone was observed a single time. Measured with immunoSEQ multiplex PCR; TCRdb has only the in-frame clones, and not every one. The sample holds fewer than 500,000 clones, 85% to 90% seen once.

Here the sequenced sample was peripheral blood, taken in a trial of Ad26.COV2.S vaccine versus placebo. The chain couples TRBV7-9 to TRBJ2-1; tentatively, D is TRBD2 (7 bases). This sequence originates from a person between 18 and 65 years old who received the Ad26.COV2.S COVID-19 vaccine or a placebo. CDR3 in DNA: TGTGCCAGCAGCTTTCGCGGGGGCCCCTCCTACAATGAGCAGTTCTTC. Its translation: CASSFRGGPSYNEQFF.